This TCR beta chain was recorded in a study of T-cell reconstitution after alpha-beta-depleted transplantation in children. Preparing the TCRbeta library involved the use of unique molecular identifiers. TCRdb independently ran MiXCR on the PCR reads; one entry per CDR3 protein. The sample lists more than 150,000 distinct CDR3 sequences; over 5.5% were seen once. This clonotype has at least ten counts. Relative to the germline gene, one junction end is altered; a read error may explain this. This CDR3 is 14 amino acids long. The clonotype comes from a human donor who donated a stem cell graft to a child with Wiskott-Aldrich syndrome. The J gene is TRBJ2-2, the V gene TRBV12-3 or TRBV12-4; 10 bases map to TRBD2. Sequences were derived from PBMCs from the stem cell graft donor, sampled from the stem cell graft. CDR3 sequence reads: CASRAGGPPIGELF. The CDR3, as DNA: TGTGCCAGCAGAGCGGGAGGGCCTCCCATAGGGGAGCTGTTT.